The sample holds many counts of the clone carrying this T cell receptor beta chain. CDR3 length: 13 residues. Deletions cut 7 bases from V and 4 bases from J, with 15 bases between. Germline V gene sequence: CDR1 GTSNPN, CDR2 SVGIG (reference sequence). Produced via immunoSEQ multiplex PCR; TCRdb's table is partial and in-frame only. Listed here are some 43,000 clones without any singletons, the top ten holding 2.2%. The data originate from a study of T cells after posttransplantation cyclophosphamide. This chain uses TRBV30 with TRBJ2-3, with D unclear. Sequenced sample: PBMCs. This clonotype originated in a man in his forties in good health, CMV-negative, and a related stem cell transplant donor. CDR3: CALRNSNSDTQYF. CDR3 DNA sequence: TGTGCCTTACGAAACTCGAATTCAGATACGCAGTATTTT.